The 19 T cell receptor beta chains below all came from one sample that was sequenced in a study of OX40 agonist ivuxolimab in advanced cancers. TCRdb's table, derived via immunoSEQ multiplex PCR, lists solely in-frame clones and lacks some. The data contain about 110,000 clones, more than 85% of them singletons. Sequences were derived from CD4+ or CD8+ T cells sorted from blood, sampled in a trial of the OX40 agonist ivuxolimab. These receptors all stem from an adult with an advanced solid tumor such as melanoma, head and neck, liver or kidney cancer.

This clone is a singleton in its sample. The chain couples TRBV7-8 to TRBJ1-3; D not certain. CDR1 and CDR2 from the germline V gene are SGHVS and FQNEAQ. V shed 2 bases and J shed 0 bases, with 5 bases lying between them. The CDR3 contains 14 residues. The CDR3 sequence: CASSLQVSGNTIYF. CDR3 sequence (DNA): TGTGCCAGCAGCTTACAGGTCTCTGGAAACACCATATATTTT.

The CDR3 sequence is CASSTMDSSYEQYF. The CDR3 bases are TGTGCCAGCAGTACCATGGACAGCTCCTACGAGCAGTACTTC. This sequence joins TRBV6-1 and TRBJ2-7; a weak D match, TRBD1 (6 bases). Germline CDR1 is MNHNS and CDR2 is SASEGT. The CDR3 covers 14 residues. Trimming stripped 5 bases from V and 0 bases from J, with 11 bases between.

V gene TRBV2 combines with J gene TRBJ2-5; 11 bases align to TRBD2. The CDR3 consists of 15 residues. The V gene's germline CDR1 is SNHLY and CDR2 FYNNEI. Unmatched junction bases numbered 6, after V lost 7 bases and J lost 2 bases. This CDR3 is CASNRLAGIQETQYF. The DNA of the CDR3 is TGTGCCAGCAACCGACTAGCGGGGATACAAGAGACCCAGTACTTC.

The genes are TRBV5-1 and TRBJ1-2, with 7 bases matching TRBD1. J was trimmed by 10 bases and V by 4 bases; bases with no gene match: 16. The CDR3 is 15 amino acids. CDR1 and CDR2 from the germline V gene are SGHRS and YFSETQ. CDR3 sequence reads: CASSTGTGTAKVYTF. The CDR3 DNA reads TGCGCCAGCAGCACGGGTACCGGGACAGCTAAAGTCTACACCTTC.

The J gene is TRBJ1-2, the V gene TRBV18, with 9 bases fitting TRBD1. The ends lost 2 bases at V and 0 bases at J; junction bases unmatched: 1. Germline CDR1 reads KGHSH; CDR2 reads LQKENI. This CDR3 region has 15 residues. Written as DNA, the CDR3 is TGTGCCAGCTCACCAGGGACAGGGACTAACTATGGCTACACCTTC. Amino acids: CASSPGTGTNYGYTF. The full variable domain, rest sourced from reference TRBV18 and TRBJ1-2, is NAGVMQNPRHLVRRRGQEARLRCSPMKGHSHVYWYRQLPEEGLKFMVYLQKENIIDESGMPKERFSAEFPKEGPSILRIQQVVRGDSAAYFCASSPGTGTNYGYTFGSGTRLTVV.

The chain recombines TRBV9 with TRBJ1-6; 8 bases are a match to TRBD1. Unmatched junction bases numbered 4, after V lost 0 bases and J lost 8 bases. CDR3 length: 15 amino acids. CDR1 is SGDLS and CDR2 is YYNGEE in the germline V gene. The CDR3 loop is CASSVDQTGDSPLHF. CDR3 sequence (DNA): TGTGCCAGCAGCGTAGATCAGACAGGGGATTCACCCCTCCACTTT.

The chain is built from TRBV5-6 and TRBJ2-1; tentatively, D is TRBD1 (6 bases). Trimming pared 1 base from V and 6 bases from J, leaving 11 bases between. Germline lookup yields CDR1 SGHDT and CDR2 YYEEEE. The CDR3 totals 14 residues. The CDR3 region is CASSLPGEPNEQFF. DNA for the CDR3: TGTGCCAGCAGCTTGCCAGGGGAACCCAATGAGCAGTTCTTC.

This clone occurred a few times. This CDR3 is CSASKRDILFF. The CDR3 region has the DNA TGCAGTGCAAGTAAACGGGACATACTGTTTTTT. The V call is TRBV20-1, the J call TRBJ1-4, with D possibly TRBD1 on 6 matching bases. Germline V gene lookup returns CDR1 DFQATT and CDR2 SNEGSKA (reference sequence). Trimming shortened V by 6 bases and J by 13 bases, and 15 bases separated the two germline ends. The CDR3 sequence is 11 residues long.

CDR3 nucleotides: TGCGCCAGCAGCTTGGCAGGGGATACGCAGTATTTT. It translates to CASSLAGDTQYF. The chain links TRBV5-1 to TRBJ2-3, with D perhaps matching TRBD1 (5 bases). The germline CDR1 and CDR2 sequences are SGHRS and YFSETQ. The length of the CDR3 is 12 residues. Between the trimmed V and J ends, which lost 0 bases and 6 bases, there was a span of 5 bases.

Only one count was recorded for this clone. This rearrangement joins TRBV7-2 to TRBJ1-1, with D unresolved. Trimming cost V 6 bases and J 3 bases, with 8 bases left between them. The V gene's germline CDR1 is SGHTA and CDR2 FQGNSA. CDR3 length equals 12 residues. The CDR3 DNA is TGTGCCAGCAGTTGGCTGGACACTGAAGCTTTCTTT. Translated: CASSWLDTEAFF.

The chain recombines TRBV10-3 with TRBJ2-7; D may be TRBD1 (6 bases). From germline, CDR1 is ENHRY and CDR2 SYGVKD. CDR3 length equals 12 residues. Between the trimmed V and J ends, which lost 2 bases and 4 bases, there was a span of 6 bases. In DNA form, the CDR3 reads TGTGCCATCAGTGAGCAGGGGTACGAGCAGTACTTC. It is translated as CAISEQGYEQYF.

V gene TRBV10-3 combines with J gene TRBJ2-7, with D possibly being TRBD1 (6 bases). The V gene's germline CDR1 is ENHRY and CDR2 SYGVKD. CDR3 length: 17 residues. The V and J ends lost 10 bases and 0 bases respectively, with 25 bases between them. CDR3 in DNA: TGTGCCACTAGGGGACAATTAACGGGAACCAGCTCCTACGAGCAGTACTTC. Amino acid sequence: CATRGQLTGTSSYEQYF.

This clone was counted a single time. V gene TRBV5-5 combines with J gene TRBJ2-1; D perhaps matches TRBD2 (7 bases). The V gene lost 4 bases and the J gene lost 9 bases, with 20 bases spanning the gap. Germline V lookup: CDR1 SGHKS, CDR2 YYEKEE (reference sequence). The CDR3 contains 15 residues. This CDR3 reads CASSSPGGPLGEQFF. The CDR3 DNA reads TGTGCCAGCAGCAGTCCCGGGGGGCCCCTGGGTGAGCAGTTCTTC. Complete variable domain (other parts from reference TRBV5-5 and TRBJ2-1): DAGVTQSPTHLIKTRGQQVTLRCSPISGHKSVSWYQQVLGQGPQFIFQYYEKEERGRGNFPDRFSARQFPNYSSELNVNALLLGDSALYLCASSSPGGPLGEQFFGPGTRLTVL.

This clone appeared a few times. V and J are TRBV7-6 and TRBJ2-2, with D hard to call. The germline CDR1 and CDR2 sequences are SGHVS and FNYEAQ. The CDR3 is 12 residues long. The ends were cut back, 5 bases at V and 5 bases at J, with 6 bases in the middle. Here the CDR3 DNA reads TGTGCCAGCAGCCCTACAACCGGGGAGCTGTTTTTT. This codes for CASSPTTGELFF.

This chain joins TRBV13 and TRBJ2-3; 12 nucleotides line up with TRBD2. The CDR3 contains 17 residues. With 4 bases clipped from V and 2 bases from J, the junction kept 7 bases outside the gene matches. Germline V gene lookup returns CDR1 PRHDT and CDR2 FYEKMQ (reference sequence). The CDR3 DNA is TGTGCCAGCAGCTCTAGACTAGCGGGGGCCTACACAGATACGCAGTATTTT. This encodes CASSSRLAGAYTDTQYF.

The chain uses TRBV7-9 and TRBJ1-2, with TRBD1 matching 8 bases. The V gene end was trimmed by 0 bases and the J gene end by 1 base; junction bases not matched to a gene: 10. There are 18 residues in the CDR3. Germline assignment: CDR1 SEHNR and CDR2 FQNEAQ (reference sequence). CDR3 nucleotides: TGTGCCAGCAGCTTAGCGGGGACAGGTGGCGTCCTTAACTATGGCTACACCTTC. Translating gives CASSLAGTGGVLNYGYTF.

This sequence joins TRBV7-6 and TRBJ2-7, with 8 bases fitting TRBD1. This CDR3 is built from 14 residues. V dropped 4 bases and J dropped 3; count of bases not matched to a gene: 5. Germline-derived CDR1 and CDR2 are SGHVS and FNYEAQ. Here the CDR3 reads CASSSRDRLYEQYF. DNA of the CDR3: TGTGCCAGCAGCTCCAGGGACAGGCTCTACGAGCAGTACTTC.

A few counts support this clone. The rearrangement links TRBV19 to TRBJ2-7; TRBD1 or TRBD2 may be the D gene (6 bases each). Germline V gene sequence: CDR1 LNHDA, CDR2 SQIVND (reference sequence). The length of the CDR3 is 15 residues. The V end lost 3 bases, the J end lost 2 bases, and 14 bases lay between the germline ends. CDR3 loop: CASSMGGTPTYEQYF. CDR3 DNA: TGTGCCAGTAGTATGGGCGGGACACCTACCTACGAGCAGTACTTC.

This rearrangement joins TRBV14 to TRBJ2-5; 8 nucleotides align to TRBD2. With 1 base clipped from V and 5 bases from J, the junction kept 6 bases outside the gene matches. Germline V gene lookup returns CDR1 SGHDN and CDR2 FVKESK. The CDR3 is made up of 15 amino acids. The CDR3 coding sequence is TGTGCCAGCAGCCAAGGAACGCGGGGGGCCGAGACCCAGTACTTC. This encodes CASSQGTRGAETQYF.